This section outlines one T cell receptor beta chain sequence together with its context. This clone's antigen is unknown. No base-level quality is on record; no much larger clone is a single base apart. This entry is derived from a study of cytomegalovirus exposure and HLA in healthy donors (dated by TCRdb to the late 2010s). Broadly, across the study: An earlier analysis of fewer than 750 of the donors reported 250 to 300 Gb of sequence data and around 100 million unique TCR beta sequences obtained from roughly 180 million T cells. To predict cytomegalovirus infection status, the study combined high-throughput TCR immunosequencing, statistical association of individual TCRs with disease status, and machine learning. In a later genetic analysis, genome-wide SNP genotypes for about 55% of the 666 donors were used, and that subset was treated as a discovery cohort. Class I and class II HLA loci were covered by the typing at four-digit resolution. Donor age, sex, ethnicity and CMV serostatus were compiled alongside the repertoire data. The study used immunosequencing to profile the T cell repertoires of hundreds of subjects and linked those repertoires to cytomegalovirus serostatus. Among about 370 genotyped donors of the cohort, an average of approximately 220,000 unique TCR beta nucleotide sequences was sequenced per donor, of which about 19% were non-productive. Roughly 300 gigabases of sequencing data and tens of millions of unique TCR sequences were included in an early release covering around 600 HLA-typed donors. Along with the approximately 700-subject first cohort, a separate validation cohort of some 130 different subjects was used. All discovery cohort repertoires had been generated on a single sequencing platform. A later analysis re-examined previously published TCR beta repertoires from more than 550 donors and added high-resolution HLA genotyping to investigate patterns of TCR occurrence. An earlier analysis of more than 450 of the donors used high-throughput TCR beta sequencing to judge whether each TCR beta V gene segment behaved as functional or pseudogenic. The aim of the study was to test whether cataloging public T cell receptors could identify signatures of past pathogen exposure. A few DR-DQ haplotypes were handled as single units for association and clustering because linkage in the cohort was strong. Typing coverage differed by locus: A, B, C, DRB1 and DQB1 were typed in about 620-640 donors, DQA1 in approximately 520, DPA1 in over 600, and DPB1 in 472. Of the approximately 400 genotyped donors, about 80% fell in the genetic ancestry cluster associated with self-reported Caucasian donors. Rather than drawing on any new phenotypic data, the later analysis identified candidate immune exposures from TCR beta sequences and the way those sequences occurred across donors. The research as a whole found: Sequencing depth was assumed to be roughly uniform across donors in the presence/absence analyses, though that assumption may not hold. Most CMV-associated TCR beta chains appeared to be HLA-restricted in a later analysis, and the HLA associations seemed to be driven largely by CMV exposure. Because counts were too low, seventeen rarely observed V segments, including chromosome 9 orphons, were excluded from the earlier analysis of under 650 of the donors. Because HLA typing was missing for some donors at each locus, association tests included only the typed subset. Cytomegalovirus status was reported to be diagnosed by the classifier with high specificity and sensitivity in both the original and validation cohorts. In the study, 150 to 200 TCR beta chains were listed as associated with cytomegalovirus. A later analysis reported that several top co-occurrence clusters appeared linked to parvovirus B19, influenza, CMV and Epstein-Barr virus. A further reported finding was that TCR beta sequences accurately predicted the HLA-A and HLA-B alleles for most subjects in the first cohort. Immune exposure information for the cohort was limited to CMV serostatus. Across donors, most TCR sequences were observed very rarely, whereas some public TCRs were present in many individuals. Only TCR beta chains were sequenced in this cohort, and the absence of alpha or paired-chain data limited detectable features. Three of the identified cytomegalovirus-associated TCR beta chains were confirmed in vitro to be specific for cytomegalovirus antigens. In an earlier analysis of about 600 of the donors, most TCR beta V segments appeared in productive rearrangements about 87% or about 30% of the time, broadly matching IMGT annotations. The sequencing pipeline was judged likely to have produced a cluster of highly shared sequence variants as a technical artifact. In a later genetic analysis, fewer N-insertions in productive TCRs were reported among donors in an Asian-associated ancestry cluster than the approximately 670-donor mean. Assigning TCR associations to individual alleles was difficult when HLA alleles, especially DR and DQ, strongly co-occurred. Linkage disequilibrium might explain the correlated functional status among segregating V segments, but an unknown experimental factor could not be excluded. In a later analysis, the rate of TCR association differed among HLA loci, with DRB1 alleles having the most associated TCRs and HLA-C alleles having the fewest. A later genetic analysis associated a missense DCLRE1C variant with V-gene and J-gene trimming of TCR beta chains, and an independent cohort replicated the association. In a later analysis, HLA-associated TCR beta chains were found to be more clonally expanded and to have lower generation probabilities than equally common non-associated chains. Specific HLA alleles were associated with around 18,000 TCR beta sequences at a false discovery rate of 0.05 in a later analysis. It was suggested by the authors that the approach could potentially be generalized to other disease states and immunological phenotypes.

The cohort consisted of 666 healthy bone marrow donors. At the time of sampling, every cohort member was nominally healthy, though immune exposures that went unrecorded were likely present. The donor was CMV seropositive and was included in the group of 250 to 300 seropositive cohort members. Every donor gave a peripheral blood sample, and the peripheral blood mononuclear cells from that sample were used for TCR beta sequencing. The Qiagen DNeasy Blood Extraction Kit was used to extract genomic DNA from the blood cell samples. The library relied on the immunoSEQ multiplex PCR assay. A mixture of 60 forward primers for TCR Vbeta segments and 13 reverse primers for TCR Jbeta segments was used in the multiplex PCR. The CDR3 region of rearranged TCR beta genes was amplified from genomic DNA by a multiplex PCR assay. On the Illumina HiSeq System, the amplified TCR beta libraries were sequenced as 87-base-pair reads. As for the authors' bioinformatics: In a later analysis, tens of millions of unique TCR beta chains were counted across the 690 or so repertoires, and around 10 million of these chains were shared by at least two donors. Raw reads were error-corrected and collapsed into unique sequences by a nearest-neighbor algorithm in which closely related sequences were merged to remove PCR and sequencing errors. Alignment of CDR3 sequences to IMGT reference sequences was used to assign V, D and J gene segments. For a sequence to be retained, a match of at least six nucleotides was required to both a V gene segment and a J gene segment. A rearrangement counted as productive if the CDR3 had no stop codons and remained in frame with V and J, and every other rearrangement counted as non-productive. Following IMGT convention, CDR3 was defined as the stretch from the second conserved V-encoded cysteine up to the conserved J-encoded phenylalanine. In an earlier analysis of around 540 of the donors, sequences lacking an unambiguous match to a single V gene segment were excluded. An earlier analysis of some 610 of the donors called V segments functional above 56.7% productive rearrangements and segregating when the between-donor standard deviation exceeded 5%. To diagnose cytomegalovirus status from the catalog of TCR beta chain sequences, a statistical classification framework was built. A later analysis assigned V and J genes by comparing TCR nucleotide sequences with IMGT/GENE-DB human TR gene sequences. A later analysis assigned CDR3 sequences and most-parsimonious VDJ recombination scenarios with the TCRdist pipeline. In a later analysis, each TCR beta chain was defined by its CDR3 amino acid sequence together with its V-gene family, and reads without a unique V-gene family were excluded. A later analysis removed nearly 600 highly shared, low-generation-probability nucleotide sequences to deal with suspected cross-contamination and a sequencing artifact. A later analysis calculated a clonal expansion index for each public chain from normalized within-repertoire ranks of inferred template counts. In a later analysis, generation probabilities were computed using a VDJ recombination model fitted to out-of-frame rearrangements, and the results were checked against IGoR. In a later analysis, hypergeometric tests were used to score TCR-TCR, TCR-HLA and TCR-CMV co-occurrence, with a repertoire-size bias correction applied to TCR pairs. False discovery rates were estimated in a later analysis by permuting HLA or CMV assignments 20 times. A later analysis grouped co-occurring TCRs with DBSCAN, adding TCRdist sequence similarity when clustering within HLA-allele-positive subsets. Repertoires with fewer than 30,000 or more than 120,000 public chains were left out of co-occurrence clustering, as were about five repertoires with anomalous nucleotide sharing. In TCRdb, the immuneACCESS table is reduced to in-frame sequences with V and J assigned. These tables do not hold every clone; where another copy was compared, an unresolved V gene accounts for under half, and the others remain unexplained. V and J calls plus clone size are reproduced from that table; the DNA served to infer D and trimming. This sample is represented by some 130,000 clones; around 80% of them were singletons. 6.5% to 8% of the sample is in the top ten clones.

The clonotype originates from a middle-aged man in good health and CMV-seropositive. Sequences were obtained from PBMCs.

At the DNA level, the sequence is TGCGCCAGCAGTCACCTAACTAGCGGGACTTCCTACGAGCAGTACTTC. This is translated as CASSHLTSGTSYEQYF. This receptor chain uses TRBV23-1 and TRBJ2-7; 10 bases in the middle match TRBD2. TRBV23-1 is treated as an ORF (open reading frame) with a function not yet certain. At the junction V is shortened by 3 bases and J by 1 base; bases outside the gene matches: 6. The CDR3 sequence holds 16 residues, the cysteine and phenylalanine included. Only the CDR3 region is kept as DNA, spanning 48 bases read in frame from base 1.